Below, 13 T cell receptor beta chains from the same sample are listed, as sequenced in a study of T cells in localized non-small cell lung cancer. Only in-frame clones appear in the TCRdb table, and some are missing; sequencing was by immunoSEQ multiplex PCR. The sample has over a thousand clones; 20% to 25% are singletons. Sequences were derived from lung tumor tissue, sampled before any cancer treatment. Receptors originate from a male donor aged 60 or older with stage III squamous cell lung carcinoma.

This chain uses TRBV6-8 with TRBJ2-7; the match to TRBD2 covers 8 bases. V trimming: 6 bases; J trimming: 0 bases; junction bases outside the gene matches: 10. The germline V gene encodes CDR1 MNHGY and CDR2 SAAAGT. This CDR3 has 16 amino acids. CDR3 nucleotide sequence: TGTGCCAGCAGCCCCCGGGAGGGTTTAAGCTCCTACGAGCAGTACTTC. Translating it yields CASSPREGLSSYEQYF.

The rearrangement links TRBV15 to TRBJ2-5; 9 nucleotides line up with TRBD1. Germline assignment: CDR1 LNHNV and CDR2 YYDKDF (reference sequence). V dropped 5 bases and J dropped 1; count of bases not matched to a gene: 8. The CDR3 has 16 amino acids. The CDR3 protein is CATSGRTGAFQETQYF. The CDR3 bases are TGTGCCACCAGCGGTAGGACAGGGGCCTTCCAAGAGACCCAGTACTTC.

A few counts support this clone. The chain combines TRBV6-1 with TRBJ1-1, with 9 bases matching TRBD1. The CDR3 has 16 amino acids. The V gene end was trimmed by 1 base and the J gene end by 5 bases; junction bases not matched to a gene: 8. Germline V lookup: CDR1 MNHNS, CDR2 SASEGT. This CDR3 is CASSEVPGQGETEAFF. For the CDR3, the DNA is TGTGCCAGCAGTGAAGTCCCGGGACAGGGAGAGACTGAAGCTTTCTTT.

In its sample, this clone is large. V and J are TRBV11-3 and TRBJ2-1; 9 bases are a match to TRBD1. Trimming at V came to 5 bases and at J to 3 bases, leaving 2 bases not matched to a gene. Germline CDR1 is SGHNT and CDR2 is YENEEA. The CDR3 sequence is 14 residues long. As DNA, the CDR3 is TGTGCCAGCAGCAAGGGACAGGGCTACAATGAGCAGTTCTTC. Translation: CASSKGQGYNEQFF.

V is TRBV19 and J is TRBJ1-2; D remains unclear. CDR1 is LNHDA and CDR2 is SQIVND in the germline V gene (reference sequence). CDR3 length: 17 residues. Trimming removed 7 bases at V and 5 bases at J, with 26 bases between. The CDR3 sequence: CASTLPKGTDRLYGYTF. Here the CDR3 DNA reads TGTGCCAGTACCCTACCGAAGGGAACAGATCGGCTATATGGCTACACCTTC.

This clone was counted a few times. This chain links TRBV11-3 with TRBJ1-2, with D perhaps matching TRBD1 (5 bases). The CDR3 is 14 amino acids. The germline V and J ends were trimmed by 4 bases and 5 bases, with 14 bases remaining between them. CDR1 is SGHNT and CDR2 is YENEEA in the germline V gene. CDR3 sequence reads: CASSSSGTGYGYTF. The CDR3 region has the DNA TGTGCCAGCAGCTCTTCCGGGACGGGATATGGCTACACCTTC.

The J gene is TRBJ1-1, the V gene TRBV5-1, with 10 bases lining up with TRBD1. The CDR3 extends over 15 amino acids. CDR1 and CDR2 from the germline V gene are SGHRS and YFSETQ. The trim removed 4 bases at V and 3 bases at J, leaving 6 bases unmatched. The CDR3 reads CASSMIGQGDTEAFF. The CDR3 DNA reads as TGCGCCAGCAGCATGATAGGACAGGGGGACACTGAAGCTTTCTTT.

This clone is medium-sized (0.01 to 0.1%). The V gene is TRBV6-8, the J gene TRBJ1-3; D gene ambiguous. This CDR3 region has 14 residues. The ends were cut back, 0 bases at V and 4 bases at J, with 7 bases in the middle. CDR1 and CDR2 (germline): MNHGY, SAAAGT. The CDR3 protein is CASSYSPLGNTIYF. The CDR3 DNA sequence: TGTGCCAGCAGTTACTCACCGCTCGGAAACACCATATATTTT.

The chain employs TRBV11-3 and TRBJ2-5; TRBD1 matches at 7 bases. Trimming removed 1 base from V and 5 bases from J; junction bases left unmatched: 10. The CDR3 contains 16 residues. CDR1 and CDR2 (germline): SGHNT, YENEEA. CDR3 coding DNA: TGTGCCAGCAGCTTAGTGGCAGGGGGTCGCCGGGAGACCCAGTACTTC. Translated: CASSLVAGGRRETQYF.

By share of the sample, this clone is medium-sized. The V and J genes are TRBV9 and TRBJ2-1, with D unresolved. V dropped 6 bases and J dropped 1 base, with 11 bases sitting between them. Germline-derived CDR1 and CDR2 are SGDLS and YYNGEE. There are 14 residues in the CDR3. The CDR3: CASKTRLSYNEQFF. The CDR3, as DNA: TGTGCCAGCAAAACACGCCTATCCTACAATGAGCAGTTCTTC.

This clone was seen a few times. The genes are TRBV11-3 and TRBJ2-1, with D possibly matching TRBD2 (5 bases). The V and J ends lost 1 base and 5 bases respectively, with 15 bases between them. This CDR3 is built from 16 residues. The germline gives CDR1 SGHNT, CDR2 YENEEA. In DNA, the CDR3 is TGTGCCAGCAGCTTAGGAGGGCCAGCTGGGCACAATGAGCAGTTCTTC. The encoded protein is CASSLGGPAGHNEQFF.

This clone was counted a few times. This rearrangement joins TRBV11-3 to TRBJ2-2, with TRBD1 matching over 9 bases. From germline, CDR1 is SGHNT and CDR2 YENEEA. V lost 6 bases and J lost 3; bases outside the gene matches: 5. This CDR3 contains 15 residues. CDR3 sequence: CASRSGTGHTGELFF. The DNA of the CDR3 is TGTGCCAGCAGGTCCGGGACAGGGCACACCGGGGAGCTGTTTTTT.

This clone was recorded a few times. V gene TRBV5-1 combines with J gene TRBJ2-1; no clear D gene. Trimming pared 3 bases from V and 2 bases from J, leaving 15 bases between. The V gene's germline CDR1 is SGHRS and CDR2 YFSETQ. This CDR3 spans 16 amino acids. The CDR3 nucleotides are TGCGCCAGCAGCTCGCCGTTCGATTCTCCCTACAATGAGCAGTTCTTC. Protein: CASSSPFDSPYNEQFF.